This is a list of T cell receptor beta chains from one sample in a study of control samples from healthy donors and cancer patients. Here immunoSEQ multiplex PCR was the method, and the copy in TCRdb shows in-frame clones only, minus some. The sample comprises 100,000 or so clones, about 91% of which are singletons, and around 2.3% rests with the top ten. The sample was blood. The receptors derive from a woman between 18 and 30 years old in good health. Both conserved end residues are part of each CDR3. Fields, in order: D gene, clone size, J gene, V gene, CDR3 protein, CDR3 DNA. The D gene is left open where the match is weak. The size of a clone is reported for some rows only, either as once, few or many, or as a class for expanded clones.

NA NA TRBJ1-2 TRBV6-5 CASSSMKMAGEGYTF TGTGCCAGCAGTTCAATGAAGATGGCTGGGGAGGGCTACACCTTC
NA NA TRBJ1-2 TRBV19 CASSIEQGPYGYTF TGTGCCAGTAGTATCGAACAGGGCCCTTATGGCTACACCTTC
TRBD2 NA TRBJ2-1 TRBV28 CASSPAGGVYNEQFF TGTGCCAGCAGCCCAGCGGGAGGCGTCTACAATGAGCAGTTCTTC
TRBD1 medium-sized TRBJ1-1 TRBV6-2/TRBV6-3 CASSFGTGGLNTEAFF TGTGCCAGCAGTTTCGGGACAGGGGGGTTGAACACTGAAGCTTTCTTT
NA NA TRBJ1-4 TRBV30 CAWSGLAALEKLFF TGTGCCTGGAGTGGTCTCGCGGCCCTAGAAAAACTGTTTTTT
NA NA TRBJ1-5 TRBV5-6 CASSLDRVVQPQHF TGTGCCAGCAGCTTGGACAGGGTAGTGCAGCCCCAGCATTTT
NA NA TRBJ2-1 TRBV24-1 CATRGITGNNEQFF TGTGCCACCAGAGGGATTACAGGGAACAATGAGCAGTTCTTC
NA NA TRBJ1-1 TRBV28 CASSFPSRGDRAFF TGTGCCAGCAGTTTCCCTTCGCGGGGCGACAGGGCTTTCTTT
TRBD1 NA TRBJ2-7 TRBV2 CASRGDSSYEQYF TGTGCCAGCAGGGGGGACAGCTCCTACGAGCAGTACTTC
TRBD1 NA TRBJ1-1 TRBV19 CASFRDSKVNTEAFF TGTGCCAGTTTTAGGGACAGTAAGGTGAACACTGAAGCTTTCTTT
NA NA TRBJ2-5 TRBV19 CASSILGGAETQYF TGTGCCAGTAGTATCCTGGGGGGCGCCGAGACCCAGTACTTC
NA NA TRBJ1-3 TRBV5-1 CASSGWDGSGNTIYF TGCGCCAGCAGCGGATGGGACGGCTCTGGAAACACCATATATTTT
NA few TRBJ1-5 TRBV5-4 CASSLGGTYNQPQHF TGTGCCAGCAGCTTGGGAGGGACATATAATCAGCCCCAGCATTTT
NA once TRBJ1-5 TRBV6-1 CASSEGSGANQPQHF TGTGCCAGCAGTGAGGGGTCTGGGGCCAATCAGCCCCAGCATTTT
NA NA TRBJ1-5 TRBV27 CASSFRGNQPQHF TGTGCCAGCAGTTTTAGGGGAAATCAGCCCCAGCATTTT
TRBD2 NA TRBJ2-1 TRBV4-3 CASSQDPGGYNEQFF TGCGCCAGCAGCCAAGATCCCGGGGGGTACAATGAGCAGTTCTTC
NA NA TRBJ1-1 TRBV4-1 CASSPGLNTEAFF TGCGCCAGCAGCCCCGGACTGAACACTGAAGCTTTCTTT
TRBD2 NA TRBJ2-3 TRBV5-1 CASRTSGERQDTQYF TGCGCCAGCAGAACTAGCGGGGAGAGGCAAGATACGCAGTATTTT
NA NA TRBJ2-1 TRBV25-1 CASSGAGPTYNEQFF TGTGCCAGCAGTGGAGCGGGCCCAACCTACAATGAGCAGTTCTTC
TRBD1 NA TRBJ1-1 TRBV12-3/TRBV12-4 CASRTGVRTEAFF TGTGCCAGCAGGACAGGGGTTCGGACTGAAGCTTTCTTT
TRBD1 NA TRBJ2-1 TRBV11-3 CASSSGDRDYNEQFF TGTGCCAGCAGCTCCGGGGACAGGGACTACAATGAGCAGTTCTTC
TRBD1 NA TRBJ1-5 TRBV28 CASKIQGVSNQPQHF TGTGCCAGTAAAATACAGGGGGTGAGCAATCAGCCCCAGCATTTT
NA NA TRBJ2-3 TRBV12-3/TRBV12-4 CASSLLITDTQYF TGTGCCAGCAGTTTACTGATCACAGATACGCAGTATTTT
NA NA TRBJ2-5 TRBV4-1 CASSQGGPQETQYF TGCGCCAGCAGCCAAGGGGGACCACAAGAGACCCAGTACTTC
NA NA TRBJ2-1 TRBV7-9 CASSWGRLPNEQFF TGTGCCAGCAGCTGGGGCAGACTGCCCAATGAGCAGTTCTTC
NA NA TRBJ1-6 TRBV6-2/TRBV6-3 CASSYPPDMGSPLHF TGTGCCAGCAGTTACCCCCCGGACATGGGTTCACCCCTCCACTTT
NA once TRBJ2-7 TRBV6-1 CASSEYLGQYF TGTGCCAGCAGTGAGTACCTCGGGCAGTACTTC
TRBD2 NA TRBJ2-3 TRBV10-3 CAISESLAVQYF TGTGCCATCAGTGAGTCGCTAGCGGTGCAGTATTTT
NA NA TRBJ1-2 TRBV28 CASSPPDTLSNYGYTF TGTGCCAGCAGCCCCCCGGACACGCTATCTAACTATGGCTACACCTTC
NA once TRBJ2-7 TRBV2 CASREFYEGKQYF TGTGCCAGCAGAGAATTTTATGAGGGCAAGCAGTACTTC
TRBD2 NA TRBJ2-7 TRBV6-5 CASRPLAGNSYEQYF TGTGCCAGCAGGCCCCTAGCGGGAAACTCCTACGAGCAGTACTTC
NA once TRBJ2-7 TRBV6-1 CASSEYTGSTYEQYF TGTGCCAGCAGTGAATATACAGGGTCAACCTACGAGCAGTACTTC
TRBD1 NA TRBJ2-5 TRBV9 CASSADTGGSMETQYF TGTGCCAGCAGCGCAGACACAGGGGGCAGTATGGAGACCCAGTACTTC
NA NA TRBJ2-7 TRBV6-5 CASRSGAEGPREQYF TGTGCCAGCAGGTCGGGGGCAGAGGGTCCGCGCGAGCAGTACTTC
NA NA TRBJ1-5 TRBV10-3 CAISEVSNQPQHF TGTGCCATCAGTGAGGTTAGCAATCAGCCCCAGCATTTT
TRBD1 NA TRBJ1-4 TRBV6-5 CASGNPDRSGEKLFF TGTGCCAGCGGTAATCCGGACAGGTCTGGAGAAAAACTGTTTTTT
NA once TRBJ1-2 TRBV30 CAWRTDYGYTF TGTGCCTGGAGAACCGACTATGGCTACACCTTC
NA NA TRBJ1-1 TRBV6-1 CASSERTTGRNTEAFF TGTGCCAGCAGTGAAAGGACAACAGGGAGGAACACTGAAGCTTTCTTT
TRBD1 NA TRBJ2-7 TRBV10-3 CAAQGTAAYEQYF TGTGCCGCCCAGGGGACAGCAGCCTACGAGCAGTACTTC
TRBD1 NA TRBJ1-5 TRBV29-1 CSARTGPDQPQHF TGCAGCGCCCGGACAGGGCCCGATCAGCCCCAGCATTTT
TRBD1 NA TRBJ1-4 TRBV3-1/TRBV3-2 CASSPTGTGARGEKLFF TGTGCCAGCAGCCCGACCGGGACAGGGGCTAGGGGCGAAAAACTGTTTTTT
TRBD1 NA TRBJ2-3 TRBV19 CASSSTGVADTQYF TGTGCCAGTAGTTCGACAGGGGTCGCAGATACGCAGTATTTT
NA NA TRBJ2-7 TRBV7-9 CASSLEGPASSYEQYF TGTGCCAGCAGCTTAGAGGGACCAGCGAGCTCCTACGAGCAGTACTTC
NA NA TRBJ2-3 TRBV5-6 CASSYGGRSTDTQYF TGTGCCAGCAGCTACGGCGGGCGAAGCACAGATACGCAGTATTTT
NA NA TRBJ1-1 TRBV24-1 CATKGDTGTAEAFF TGTGCCACCAAAGGGGACACCGGAACCGCTGAAGCTTTCTTT
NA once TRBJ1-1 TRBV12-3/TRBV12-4 CASSFSGTEAFF TGTGCCAGCAGTTTTAGTGGGACTGAAGCTTTCTTT
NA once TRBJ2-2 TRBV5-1 CASSLDQPNTGELFF TGCGCCAGCAGCTTGGACCAACCGAACACCGGGGAGCTGTTTTTT
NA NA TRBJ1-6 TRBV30 CAWSVTDNSPLHF TGTGCCTGGAGTGTAACCGATAATTCACCCCTCCACTTT